Below, 30 T cell receptor beta chains from the same sample are listed, as sequenced in a study of blood T cell repertoires in COVID-19. Some clones are missing from TCRdb's copy, which holds only in-frame ones; the method was immunoSEQ multiplex PCR. The sample has around 220,000 clones, around 90% seen once. Material for sequencing was PBMCs or T cells enriched from blood (not recorded which). The receptor set was obtained from a man aged 25 to 45 who had been exposed to COVID-19.

This clone was found once. The chain uses TRBV6-5 and TRBJ2-3; 7 positions match TRBD1. The junction had 8 bases not matched to a gene; V was cut back by 2 bases and J by 3 bases. The CDR3 sequence is 16 residues long. From germline, CDR1 is MNHEY and CDR2 SVGAGI. In nucleotides, the CDR3 is TGTGCCAGCAGTTACGACGGGGCAGGGGGAACAGATACGCAGTATTTT. It specifies CASSYDGAGGTDTQYF.

In this sample, this clone turned up once. The J gene is TRBJ1-1, the V gene TRBV6-5, with a weak D call TRBD1 (6 bases). Germline values: CDR1 MNHEY, CDR2 SVGAGI. The V end lost 8 bases, the J end lost 4 bases, and 14 bases lay between the germline ends. There are 13 residues in the CDR3. The CDR3 nucleotides are TGTGCCAGCCAGCCTTACAGGGCCACTGAAGCTTTCTTT. It specifies CASQPYRATEAFF.

V usage is TRBV30 and J usage is TRBJ1-6; a weak D match, TRBD1 (6 bases). Trimming took off 2 bases at V and 8 bases at J, with 19 bases between the two ends. CDR3 length equals 16 residues. Germline CDR1 and CDR2: GTSNPN and SVGIG (reference sequence). Written as DNA, the CDR3 is TGTGCCTGGAGTACGGGCTGGGCGGCAGGGGATTCACCCCTCCACTTT. This codes for CAWSTGWAAGDSPLHF.

The chain joins TRBV4-1 to TRBJ1-1; D unresolved. CDR3 length equals 14 residues. Germline CDR1 reads MGHRA; CDR2 reads YSYEKL. The germline V and J ends were trimmed by 0 bases and 4 bases, with 9 bases remaining between them. CDR3 sequence (DNA): TGCGCCAGCAGCCAAGATAATTTCCGCACTGAAGCTTTCTTT. Translating gives CASSQDNFRTEAFF.

The chain has TRBV23-1 and TRBJ2-7; tentative D call: TRBD1 (6 bases). TRBV23-1 qualifies as an ORF whose function is uncertain. This CDR3 region has 13 residues. V shed 7 bases and J shed 2 bases, with 12 bases lying between them. The CDR3 DNA sequence: TGCGCCAGCACCGGACAGAACACCTACGAGCAGTACTTC. It specifies CASTGQNTYEQYF.

The rearrangement joins TRBV19 to TRBJ2-4; D unclear. The CDR3 is made up of 16 amino acids. V was trimmed by 5 bases and J by 1 base, leaving 15 bases between them. From germline, CDR1 is LNHDA and CDR2 SQIVND (reference sequence). The CDR3 DNA sequence: TGTGCCAGTAGTCTCTGGGCGAGTGATGCCAAAAACATTCAGTACTTC. Translation: CASSLWASDAKNIQYF.

Details on this clone: Other DNA sequences from this sample encode an identical CDR3 as well. The gene calls are TRBV5-1 and TRBJ2-1; TRBD2 matches at 8 bases. In germline, CDR1 is SGHRS, CDR2 YFSETQ. J was trimmed by 5 bases and V by 0 bases; bases with no gene match: 4. This CDR3 spans 15 amino acids. Written as DNA, the CDR3 is TGCGCCAGCAGCTTGGTTCTAGCGGGCAACAATGAGCAGTTCTTC. Its translation: CASSLVLAGNNEQFF.

The V gene is TRBV5-1, the J gene TRBJ2-4; the match to TRBD2 covers 8 bases. This CDR3 is built from 16 residues. V was clipped by 0 bases and J by 8 bases; unmatched bases: 10. Looked up from germline, CDR1 is SGHRS and CDR2 is YFSETQ. The CDR3 spells CASSLDKRGMGYIQYF. CDR3 in DNA: TGCGCCAGCAGCTTGGACAAGCGGGGGATGGGATACATTCAGTACTTC.

V and J are TRBV29-1 and TRBJ2-7, with D unresolved. The ends were cut back, 7 bases at V and 2 bases at J, with 15 bases in the middle. The germline V gene has CDR1 SQVTM and CDR2 ANQGSEA. This CDR3 region has 13 residues. The CDR3 DNA is TGCAGCGCAATCTTGGAGCCCCCCTACGAGCAGTACTTC. This translates into CSAILEPPYEQYF.

Turning to this clone: A junction boundary mismatches the germline segment, possibly from a read error. The rearrangement links TRBV27 to TRBJ2-7; 10 positions match TRBD1. The CDR3 is 10 amino acids. In germline, CDR1 is MNHEY, CDR2 SMNVEV (reference sequence). The CDR3 protein is CASRPGQGHF. The CDR3, as DNA: TGTGCCAGCAGACCGGGACAGGGGCACTTC.

This chain joins TRBV19 and TRBJ1-1; D gene uncertain. Germline loops: CDR1 LNHDA, CDR2 SQIVND (reference sequence). The CDR3 is 15 residues long. The V end lost 5 bases, the J end lost 4 bases, and 17 bases lay between the germline ends. The CDR3 reads CASSSVGVSGTEAFF. The CDR3 DNA follows: TGTGCCAGTAGTTCAGTCGGGGTTTCAGGCACTGAAGCTTTCTTT. Full variable domain (missing parts from reference TRBV19 and TRBJ1-1): DGGITQSPKYLFRKEGQNVTLSCEQNLNHDAMYWYRQDPGQGLRLIYYSQIVNDFQKGDIAEGYSVSREKKESFPLTVTSAQKNPTAFYLCASSSVGVSGTEAFFGQGTRLTVV.

This rearrangement joins TRBV7-6 to TRBJ1-4; unclear D gene. The germline gives CDR1 SGHVS, CDR2 FNYEAQ. With 6 bases removed from V and 0 bases from J, the gap between germline ends came to 14 bases. This CDR3 region has 16 residues. Written as DNA, the CDR3 is TGTGCCAGCAGTCCTCCCGGGGTCGCAACTAATGAAAAACTGTTTTTT. Protein: CASSPPGVATNEKLFF.

The chain is built from TRBV27 and TRBJ1-4; D is perhaps TRBD1 (5 bases). The V gene's germline CDR1 is MNHEY and CDR2 SMNVEV (reference sequence). V was trimmed by 5 bases and J by 8 bases, leaving 27 bases between them. CDR3 length: 18 amino acids. DNA of the CDR3: TGTGCCAGCAGTCCCCTGTTAAGGGGCGGTGGGGTAGGGGAAAAACTGTTTTTT. It is translated as CASSPLLRGGGVGEKLFF.

J is TRBJ2-3 and V is TRBV11-2, with TRBD2 matching 9 bases. Per the germline V gene, CDR1 is SGHAT and CDR2 is FQNNGV. The CDR3 has 16 residues. V lost 5 bases, J lost 3 bases, and 9 bases stayed unmatched. DNA of the CDR3: TGTGCCAGCAGCGCCTGGGGGCGGGGGGGGACAGATACGCAGTATTTT. Translating gives CASSAWGRGGTDTQYF.

The chain combines TRBV5-1 with TRBJ1-6; tentatively, D is TRBD1 (6 bases). Germline CDR1 and CDR2: SGHRS and YFSETQ. The CDR3 spans 13 residues. The ends were cut back, 3 bases at V and 7 bases at J, with 8 bases in the middle. The CDR3 here is CASSSGGNSPLHF. CDR3 nucleotides: TGCGCCAGCAGCTCGGGGGGCAATTCACCCCTCCACTTT.

The gene calls are TRBV7-2 and TRBJ2-3; 15 bases line up with TRBD2. CDR3 size: 16 residues. CDR1 and CDR2 from the germline V gene are SGHTA and FQGNSA. V dropped 5 bases and J dropped 4; count of bases not matched to a gene: 4. The CDR3 DNA reads TGTGCCAGCAGCGCCGGACTAGCGGGGGGGTCAGATACGCAGTATTTT. It is translated as CASSAGLAGGSDTQYF. The complete variable domain, with remaining parts taken from reference TRBV7-2 and TRBJ2-3, reads GAGVSQSPSNKVTEKGKDVELRCDPISGHTALYWYRQSLGQGLEFLIYFQGNSAPDKSGLPSDRFSAERTGGSVSTLTIQRTQQEDSAVYLCASSAGLAGGSDTQYFGPGTRLTVL.

CDR3 loop: CASSLRETQYF. CDR3 bases: TGTGCCAGCAGCCTGAGGGAGACCCAGTACTTC. V is TRBV5-6 and J is TRBJ2-5; D is unresolved. This CDR3 region has 11 residues. Germline-derived CDR1 and CDR2 are SGHDT and YYEEEE. V was shortened by 4 bases and J by 5 bases, with 6 bases between the two germline ends.

The chain joins TRBV2 to TRBJ1-2; 7 bases fit TRBD1. The CDR3 extends over 15 amino acids. Trimming took 7 bases from V and 3 from J; bases not matched to a gene: 11. In germline, CDR1 is SNHLY, CDR2 FYNNEI. CDR3 sequence reads: CASKTDPDRYYGYTF. The CDR3 DNA sequence: TGTGCCAGCAAAACCGATCCGGACAGGTACTATGGCTACACCTTC.

J is TRBJ2-1 and V is TRBV5-1; D is unresolved. Germline values: CDR1 SGHRS, CDR2 YFSETQ. The CDR3 sequence is 17 residues long. Trimming cost V 1 base and J 5 bases, with 19 bases left between them. CDR3 protein: CASSLNGDSPVHNEQFF. The CDR3 region has the DNA TGCGCCAGCAGCTTGAATGGTGACTCCCCAGTCCACAATGAGCAGTTCTTC.

J is TRBJ2-3 and V is TRBV10-3; D is possibly TRBD2 (7 bases). The CDR3 is 16 amino acids. Germline CDR1 ENHRY, CDR2 SYGVKD. The V and J ends lost 2 bases and 0 bases respectively, with 12 bases between them. The CDR3 sequence: CAISEPRGASTDTQYF. The CDR3 DNA is TGTGCCATCAGTGAGCCCCGGGGGGCTAGCACAGATACGCAGTATTTT.

This clone was seen once. The J gene is TRBJ2-1, the V gene TRBV6-4, with 13 nucleotides matching TRBD2. Germline CDR1 reads MRHNA; CDR2 reads SNTAGT. Trimming removed 2 bases from V and 7 bases from J; junction bases left unmatched: 2. There are 15 residues in the CDR3. CDR3 amino acids: CASSDGTSGVNEQFF. CDR3 coding DNA: TGTGCCAGCAGTGACGGGACTAGCGGGGTAAATGAGCAGTTCTTC.

The chain links TRBV7-3 to TRBJ2-3, with D possibly being TRBD1 (5 bases). Germline V lookup: CDR1 SGHTA, CDR2 FQGTGA. CDR3 length: 14 amino acids. V shed 0 bases and J shed 6 bases, with 10 bases lying between them. CDR3 bases: TGTGCCAGCAGCTTAACGGGGCCCCTGGATACGCAGTATTTT. It yields the protein CASSLTGPLDTQYF. Drawing the rest from reference TRBV7-3 and TRBJ2-3, the complete variable domain is GAGVSQTPSNKVTEKGKYVELRCDPISGHTALYWYRQSLGQGPEFLIYFQGTGAADDSGLPNDRFFAVRPEGSVSTLKIQRTERGDSAVYLCASSLTGPLDTQYFGPGTRLTVL.

The V gene is TRBV7-6, the J gene TRBJ2-7; 10 nucleotides agree with TRBD2. The CDR3 extends over 15 amino acids. V lost 5 bases to trimming and J lost 7 bases; unmatched junction nucleotides: 11. Germline V gene lookup returns CDR1 SGHVS and CDR2 FNYEAQ. CDR3 nucleotide sequence: TGTGCCAGCAGCAACAGAGCGGGGGGGCCTTATGAGCAGTACTTC. Translation gives CASSNRAGGPYEQYF.

CDR3 coding DNA: TGCGCCAGCAGCCTACGGACAGGGGGCCGGACCGGGGAGCTGTTTTTT. This translates into CASSLRTGGRTGELFF. This chain joins TRBV4-3 and TRBJ2-2; 11 bases fit TRBD1. The length of the CDR3 is 16 residues. CDR1 and CDR2 from the germline V gene are LGHNA and YSLEER. V shed 4 bases, J shed 5 bases, and the junction held 6 bases outside the gene matches.

The gene calls are TRBV4-3 and TRBJ2-1; the match to TRBD2 covers 9 bases. With 4 bases clipped from V and 1 base from J, the junction kept 5 bases outside the gene matches. The CDR3 is made up of 16 amino acids. The germline V gene encodes CDR1 LGHNA and CDR2 YSLEER. CDR3 DNA sequence: TGCGCCAGCAGCCGGACCAGCGGGGGGTCCTACAATGAGCAGTTCTTC. Protein sequence: CASSRTSGGSYNEQFF.

This chain connects TRBV5-1 to TRBJ2-5, with 10 bases lining up with TRBD2. Trimming at V came to 1 base and at J to 2 bases, leaving 5 bases not matched to a gene. This CDR3 comprises 16 residues. Germline CDR1 SGHRS, CDR2 YFSETQ. For the CDR3, the DNA is TGCGCCAGCAGCTTGTATGGGGGACTAGCGCAAGAGACCCAGTACTTC. It codes for CASSLYGGLAQETQYF.

This rearrangement joins TRBV19 to TRBJ1-5; TRBD1 matches at 10 bases. This CDR3 is 15 amino acids long. V lost 8 bases and J lost 2; bases outside the gene matches: 6. Germline V gene sequence: CDR1 LNHDA, CDR2 SQIVND (reference sequence). The CDR3 sequence is CASGGGQGRNQPQHF. CDR3 coding DNA: TGTGCCAGTGGGGGGGGACAGGGGCGCAATCAGCCCCAGCATTTT.

This chain connects TRBV5-1 to TRBJ2-3; D gene unclear. From germline, CDR1 is SGHRS and CDR2 YFSETQ. The germline V and J ends were trimmed by 0 bases and 5 bases, with 10 bases remaining between them. The CDR3 sequence is 14 residues long. The CDR3 loop reads CASSLVDGGDTQYF. CDR3 in DNA: TGCGCCAGCAGCTTGGTTGACGGCGGAGATACGCAGTATTTT.

This chain uses TRBV18 with TRBJ1-3; D not resolved. The V end lost 2 bases, the J end lost 2 bases, and 7 bases lay between the germline ends. The CDR3 totals 14 residues. Looked up from germline, CDR1 is KGHSH and CDR2 is LQKENI. CDR3 sequence (DNA): TGTGCCAGCTCACCAGAAAGCCCTGGAAACACCATATATTTT. Its protein product is CASSPESPGNTIYF.

V usage is TRBV5-4 and J usage is TRBJ1-2; 9 positions match TRBD1. Germline lookup yields CDR1 SGHNT and CDR2 YYREEE (reference sequence). This CDR3 comprises 14 residues. V shed 4 bases, J shed 8 bases, and the junction held 9 bases outside the gene matches. The chain's CDR3 is CASSTDRGNGGYTF. CDR3 DNA sequence: TGTGCCAGCAGCACGGACAGGGGAAATGGCGGCTACACCTTC.